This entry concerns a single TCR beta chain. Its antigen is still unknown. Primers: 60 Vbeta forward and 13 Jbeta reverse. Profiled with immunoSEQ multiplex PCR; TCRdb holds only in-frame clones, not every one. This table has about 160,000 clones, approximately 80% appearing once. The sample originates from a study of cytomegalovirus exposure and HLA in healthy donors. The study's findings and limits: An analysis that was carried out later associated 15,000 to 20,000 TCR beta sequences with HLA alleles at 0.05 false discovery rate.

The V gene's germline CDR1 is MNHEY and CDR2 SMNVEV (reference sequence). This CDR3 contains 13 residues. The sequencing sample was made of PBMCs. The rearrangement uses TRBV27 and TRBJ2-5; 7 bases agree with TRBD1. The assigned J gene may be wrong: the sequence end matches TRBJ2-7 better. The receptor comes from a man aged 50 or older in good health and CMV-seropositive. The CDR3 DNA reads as TGTGCCAGCAGAGGGACAGATTCCTACGAGCAGTACTTC. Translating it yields CASRGTDSYEQYF.